This T cell receptor beta chain was identified in a study of blood T cell repertoires in COVID-19. Per the original data handling: The authors estimated nucleated cell counts from reference gene primer amplification. Assay: immunoSEQ multiplex PCR; the TCRdb copy retains only in-frame clones and omits some. The DNA was the basis for D and trimming; V, J and clone size are from that table. The sample gives over 200,000 clones, around 84% of which show up once; about a sixth is in the top ten. This CDR3 contains 13 residues. Germline CDR1 and CDR2: SGHTA and FQGNSA. The V gene end was trimmed by 4 bases and the J gene end by 1 base; junction bases not matched to a gene: 0.

This receptor was identified in a woman older than 75 with active or convalescent COVID-19. Source material: peripheral blood. The chain uses TRBV7-2 and TRBJ2-5, with 7 bases aligning to TRBD1. The CDR3 sequence is CASSSGGQETQYF. The CDR3 bases are TGTGCCAGCAGCTCAGGGGGCCAAGAGACCCAGTACTTC.